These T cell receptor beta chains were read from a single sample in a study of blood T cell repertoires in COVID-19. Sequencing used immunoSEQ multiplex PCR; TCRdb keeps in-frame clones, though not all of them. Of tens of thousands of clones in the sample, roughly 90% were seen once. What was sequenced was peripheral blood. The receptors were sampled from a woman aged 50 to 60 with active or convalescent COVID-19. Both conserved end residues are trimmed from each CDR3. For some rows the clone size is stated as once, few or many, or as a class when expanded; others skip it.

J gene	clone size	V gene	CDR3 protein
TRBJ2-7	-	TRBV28	ASSLGLGEQY
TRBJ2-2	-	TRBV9	ASNLQENTGELF
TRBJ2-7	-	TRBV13	ASSSYLGGYEQY
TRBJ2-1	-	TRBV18	ASSQGTGAYNEQF
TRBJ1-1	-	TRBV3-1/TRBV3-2	ASSQGARVGTEAF
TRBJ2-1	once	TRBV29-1	SVEAGQGRVEQF
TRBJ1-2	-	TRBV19	ASTPGARGGYT
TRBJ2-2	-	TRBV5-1	ASSPRLALNTGELF
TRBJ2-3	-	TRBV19	ATGDYRSTDTQY
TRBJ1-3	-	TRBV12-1	ASSLLTGRNGNTIY
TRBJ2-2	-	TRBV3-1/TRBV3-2	ASSPGQGGELF
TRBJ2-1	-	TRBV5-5	ASSSTGGPLGNEQF
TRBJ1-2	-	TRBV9	ASSETTGSGYT
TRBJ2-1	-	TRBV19	ASSILGGRENEQF
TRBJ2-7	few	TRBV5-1	ASSLVPGTSRYEQY